This TCR beta chain was found in a study of CD8 T cells in Susac syndrome. Peripheral blood CD8+ and CD4+ T cells were profiled by TCR beta sequencing. The patients who served as multiple sclerosis controls were treatment-naive and had stable or active relapsing-remitting disease that fulfilled the revised McDonald criteria. This CDR3 has 14 amino acids. Germline V gene lookup returns CDR1 SGHTA and CDR2 FQGNSA. Trimming took 3 bases from V and 2 from J, leaving 8 bases between them. It was with random hexamers that roughly 0.45 to 1 ug RNA was reverse transcribed. Amplification of TCR beta CDR3 was carried out by immunoSEQ multiplex PCR, which covered 54 Vbeta and 13 Jbeta segments. TCRdb used MiXCR to reprocess the immunoSEQ multiplex PCR reads, holding one entry per CDR3 protein. The sample has 150,000 to 200,000 distinct CDR3 sequences, 94% seen once; the top ten hold 0.08% to 0.095%.

Sequenced input: CD4+ T cells from PBMCs. The receptor was isolated from a human donor with multiple sclerosis. J is TRBJ2-1 and V is TRBV7-2, with unresolved D. In nucleotides, the CDR3 is TGTGCCAGCAGCTTTAACGCCCCCTACAATGAGCAGTTCTTC. Translating gives CASSFNAPYNEQFF.